This T cell receptor (beta chain) is from a study of OX40 agonist ivuxolimab in advanced cancers. Clones were sequenced by immunoSEQ multiplex PCR, and TCRdb holds only the in-frame ones, with some missing. Of about 8,700 clones listed, about nine tenths are singletons. If patients had autoimmune disease history or systemic immunosuppression, they were excluded. The CDR3 is 14 amino acids. The ends were cut back, 2 bases at V and 3 bases at J, with 7 bases in the middle. Germline lookup yields CDR1 ENHRY and CDR2 SYGVKD. In this sample, this clone turned up once. The receptor was isolated from an adult with an advanced solid tumor such as melanoma, head and neck, liver or kidney cancer. The material was CD4+ or CD8+ T cells sorted from blood, obtained in a trial of the OX40 agonist ivuxolimab. This chain joins TRBV10-3 and TRBJ1-4, with D unresolved. CDR3 sequence: CAISETEANEKLFF. CDR3 nucleotides: TGTGCCATCAGTGAGACTGAAGCTAATGAAAAACTGTTTTTT.